The 30 T cell receptor beta chains below come from one sample, sequenced in a study of T cell repertoires in cytomegalovirus infection. The antigens these receptors bind are not known. TCRdb used MiXCR to reprocess the reads, holding one entry per CDR3 protein. There are around 770,000 distinct CDR3 sequences in the sample; about 27% occur only once, and approximately 14% lies in the top ten. The specimen comprised cultured CD8+ T cells from PBMCs, sampled from culture after CMV antigen stimulation. The receptors here all came from a human donor in good health (CMV status not recorded). Some clones in this sample may be carry-over from other donors' samples.

This clonotype showed up just a few times. The gene calls are TRBV11-2 and TRBJ2-1; D is ambiguous. V gave up 8 bases and J gave up 6 bases, with 14 bases separating them. The V gene's germline CDR1 is SGHAT and CDR2 FQNNGV. This CDR3 spans 13 amino acids. The CDR3 DNA reads TGTGCCAGCTCATCACCTCCTCCCAATGAGCAGTTCTTC. Encoded protein: CASSSPPPNEQFF.

This clonotype came up many times. V usage is TRBV7-8 and J usage is TRBJ2-1, with TRBD2 matching over 11 bases. Germline V gene data show CDR1 as SGHVS and CDR2 as FQNEAQ. With V trimmed by 3 bases and J by 0 bases, 7 bases remained unmatched. The CDR3 covers 18 residues. In DNA form, the CDR3 reads TGTGCCAGCAGCTTTACCCCGGGACTAGCGGACTCCTACAATGAGCAGTTCTTC. Translated: CASSFTPGLADSYNEQFF.

This chain uses TRBV27 with TRBJ1-5; D might be TRBD1 (5 bases). CDR1 MNHEY and CDR2 SMNVEV come from the germline V gene (reference sequence). The V end lost 5 bases, the J end lost 2 bases, and 16 bases lay between the germline ends. CDR3 length: 16 residues. The CDR3 reads CASSVGGGLGNQPQHF. DNA for the CDR3: TGTGCCAGCAGTGTGGGGGGGGGACTGGGCAATCAGCCCCAGCATTTT.

This clonotype was seen repeatedly, ten times or more. V usage is TRBV7-6 and J usage is TRBJ2-3, with TRBD2 matching 9 bases. This CDR3 region has 18 residues. Trimming at V came to 3 bases and at J to 0 bases, leaving 10 bases not matched to a gene. Germline CDR1 and CDR2: SGHVS and FNYEAQ. The CDR3 spells CASSLKVAGVSSTDTQYF. The CDR3 nucleotides read TGTGCCAGCAGCTTGAAGGTAGCGGGGGTTTCTAGCACAGATACGCAGTATTTT. The full variable domain, rest sourced from reference TRBV7-6 and TRBJ2-3, is GAGVSQSPRYKVTKRGQDVALRCDPISGHVSLYWYRQALGQGPEFLTYFNYEAQQDKSGLPNDRFSAERPEGSISTLTIQRTEQRDSAMYRCASSLKVAGVSSTDTQYFGPGTRLTVL.

The gene calls are TRBV7-6 and TRBJ1-3, with 7 nucleotides matching TRBD1. Trimming removed 5 bases from V and 7 bases from J; junction bases left unmatched: 5. The CDR3 extends over 13 amino acids. The germline CDR1 and CDR2 sequences are SGHVS and FNYEAQ. The CDR3 reads CASSGNRGNTIYF. CDR3 sequence (DNA): TGTGCCAGCAGCGGGAACAGGGGTAACACCATATATTTT.

The rearrangement links TRBV11-2 to TRBJ2-5; D gene ambiguous. Trimming took off 1 base at V and 7 bases at J, with 22 bases between the two ends. Germline V gene sequence: CDR1 SGHAT, CDR2 FQNNGV. CDR3 size: 17 residues. CDR3 nucleotides: TGTGCCAGCAGCTTAGGTAGTGGCGGACCGTCCTTGGTGACCCAGTACTTC. This gives the protein CASSLGSGGPSLVTQYF.

This clonotype has just a few counts. The chain joins TRBV19 to TRBJ1-6; tentative D call: TRBD1 (5 bases). CDR3 length equals 13 residues. Trimming cost V 5 bases and J 9 bases, with 11 bases left between them. CDR1 and CDR2 from the germline V gene are LNHDA and SQIVND (reference sequence). In DNA, the CDR3 is TGTGCCAGTAGTCGTCCGGGGGGTTCACCCCTCCACTTT. It yields the protein CASSRPGGSPLHF. Complete variable domain (other parts from reference TRBV19 and TRBJ1-6): DGGITQSPKYLFRKEGQNVTLSCEQNLNHDAMYWYRQDPGQGLRLIYYSQIVNDFQKGDIAEGYSVSREKKESFPLTVTSAQKNPTAFYLCASSRPGGSPLHFGNGTRLTVT.

Written as DNA, the CDR3 is TGTGCCAGCAGCCAAGATCGGAGGGGAGCGAACTATGGCTACACCTTC. This translates into CASSQDRRGANYGYTF. The chain combines TRBV14 with TRBJ1-2, with D perhaps TRBD1 (5 bases). Deletions cut 0 bases from V and 2 bases from J, with 13 bases between. This CDR3 spans 16 amino acids. The germline V gene encodes CDR1 SGHDN and CDR2 FVKESK.

This clonotype occurred a few times. The chain links TRBV4-2 to TRBJ1-1; D is undetermined. The CDR3 has 15 amino acids. CDR1 is LGHNA, CDR2 YNFKEQ, per germline. Trimming stripped 0 bases from V and 1 base from J, with 9 bases between. The DNA of the CDR3 is TGTGCCAGCAGCCAAGAGGTGGGGTGGAACACTGAAGCTTTCTTT. Amino acid sequence: CASSQEVGWNTEAFF.

This clonotype was observed at least ten times. V is TRBV28 and J is TRBJ2-7; 8 bases are a match to TRBD1. The CDR3 has 16 residues. The germline gives CDR1 MDHEN, CDR2 SYDVKM. The trim removed 3 bases at V and 4 bases at J, leaving 11 bases unmatched. As DNA, the CDR3 is TGTGCCAGCAGTTTGAGAAGGACAGGGACGAGGTACGAGCAGTACGTC. As protein: CASSLRRTGTRYEQYV.

This CDR3 reads CASSLGLAGGQRIQYF. CDR3 in DNA: TGTGCCAGCAGTCTGGGACTAGCGGGGGGCCAGAGGATCCAGTACTTC. The chain couples TRBV12-3 or TRBV12-4 to TRBJ2-5, with 15 bases fitting TRBD2. The V gene end was trimmed by 5 bases and the J gene end by 10 bases; junction bases not matched to a gene: 11. The CDR3 is 16 amino acids.

This sequence joins TRBV6-1 and TRBJ2-1, with D tentatively TRBD2 (5 bases). The length of the CDR3 is 14 residues. Between the trimmed V and J ends, which lost 5 bases and 2 bases, there was a span of 10 bases. CDR1 and CDR2 from the germline V gene are MNHNS and SASEGT. CDR3 protein: CASSYGVPYNEQFF. CDR3 coding DNA: TGTGCCAGCAGTTACGGGGTTCCCTACAATGAGCAGTTCTTC.

This clonotype has just a few counts. J is TRBJ2-7 and V is TRBV5-1; D uncertain. CDR3 size: 17 residues. Trimming cost V 1 base and J 4 bases, with 21 bases left between them. CDR1 is SGHRS and CDR2 is YFSETQ in the germline V gene. The CDR3 protein is CASSLLGSAEPFYEQYF. The CDR3 DNA is TGCGCCAGCAGCTTGCTGGGCTCGGCAGAGCCTTTTTACGAGCAGTACTTC.

The CDR3 region has the DNA TGTGCCACCGGAGGGGGACTTAGCACAGATACGCAGTATTTT. Protein: CATGGGLSTDTQYF. The rearrangement uses TRBV24-1 and TRBJ2-3; possibly TRBD1 or TRBD2 for D (6 bases each). Trimming pared 9 bases from V and 0 bases from J, leaving 12 bases between. Germline V gene sequence: CDR1 KGHDR, CDR2 SFDVKD. CDR3 length equals 14 residues.

This clonotype was seen a few times. This rearrangement joins TRBV6-1 to TRBJ1-6; no firm D call. The germline V gene has CDR1 MNHNS and CDR2 SASEGT. The CDR3 contains 14 residues. Trimming took off 0 bases at V and 11 bases at J, with 11 bases between the two ends. The CDR3 DNA reads TGTGCCAGCAGTGAAGCCAGGAAATCGGCACCCCTCCACTTT. Amino acid sequence: CASSEARKSAPLHF.

This clonotype has just a few counts. The chain joins TRBV7-8 to TRBJ1-5, with a tentative D call TRBD1 (5 bases). Trimming removed 3 bases at V and 3 bases at J, with 12 bases between. This CDR3 region has 15 residues. Germline V gene sequence: CDR1 SGHVS, CDR2 FQNEAQ. The CDR3 loop reads CASSFEGGVNQPQHF. DNA of the CDR3: TGTGCCAGCAGCTTCGAGGGAGGGGTCAATCAGCCCCAGCATTTT.

This clonotype was detected only a few times. The chain joins TRBV4-2 to TRBJ2-7, with 7 bases aligning to TRBD2. V was pared by 0 bases and J by 9 bases, with 5 bases of the junction left unmatched. The CDR3 is made up of 13 amino acids. Per germline, CDR1 LGHNA and CDR2 YNFKEQ. The CDR3: CASSQDWGRGQYV. CDR3 nucleotide sequence: TGTGCCAGCAGCCAAGATTGGGGGAGGGGGCAGTACGTC.

The V and J genes are TRBV15 and TRBJ1-5, with unresolved D. V was trimmed by 2 bases and J by 5 bases, leaving 13 bases between them. The CDR3 is made up of 15 amino acids. Germline-derived CDR1 and CDR2 are LNHNV and YYDKDF (reference sequence). CDR3 sequence reads: CATSRSYLFDQPQHF. CDR3 coding DNA: TGTGCCACCAGCAGATCCTACCTTTTTGATCAGCCCCAGCATTTT.

The V gene is TRBV5-6, the J gene TRBJ1-4; tentative D call: TRBD1 (6 bases). The germline V gene encodes CDR1 SGHDT and CDR2 YYEEEE. The ends were cut back, 4 bases at V and 0 bases at J, with 13 bases in the middle. The CDR3 consists of 16 residues. CDR3 loop: CASSERTDPTNEKLFF. The CDR3 DNA follows: TGTGCCAGCAGCGAGAGGACAGACCCAACTAATGAAAAACTGTTTTTT.

The sample holds many counts of this clonotype. The J gene is TRBJ1-2, the V gene TRBV7-6; the match to TRBD1 covers 9 bases. This CDR3 contains 13 residues. V trimming: 8 bases; J trimming: 4 bases; junction bases outside the gene matches: 5. Per germline, CDR1 SGHVS and CDR2 FNYEAQ. The CDR3: CASHSGQGYGYTF. CDR3 DNA sequence: TGTGCCAGCCATTCGGGACAGGGCTATGGCTACACCTTC.

This chain uses TRBV6-5 with TRBJ2-7; 8 bases fit TRBD2. Germline CDR1 reads MNHEY; CDR2 reads SVGAGI. The length of the CDR3 is 16 residues. With 6 bases clipped from V and 7 bases from J, the junction kept 17 bases outside the gene matches. The CDR3 spells CASRLRPQTSGWEQYV. CDR3 sequence (DNA): TGTGCCAGCAGACTTCGCCCTCAAACTAGCGGCTGGGAGCAGTACGTC.

The J gene is TRBJ2-7, the V gene TRBV12-5; D is unclear. CDR1 LGHNT and CDR2 FRNRAP come from the germline V gene. CDR3 length: 12 amino acids. CDR3 sequence: CARGSPPYEQYV. CDR3 in DNA: TGTGCTAGGGGTTCCCCTCCTTACGAGCAGTACGTC.

The V and J genes are TRBV6-6 and TRBJ1-5, with D maybe TRBD1 (5 bases). Trimming cost V 8 bases and J 12 bases, with 14 bases left between them. The CDR3 totals 11 residues. The germline V gene has CDR1 MNHNY and CDR2 SVGAGI (reference sequence). The CDR3 is CASGDGNLQHF. In DNA form, the CDR3 reads TGTGCCAGCGGGGACGGTAATCTCCAGCATTTT.

This rearrangement joins TRBV6-1 to TRBJ2-2; TRBD1 is a possible D gene (7 bases). The CDR3 spans 14 residues. Trimming took 7 bases from V and 4 from J, leaving 13 bases between them. From germline, CDR1 is MNHNS and CDR2 SASEGT. CDR3 loop: CASIFQGGTGELFF. The DNA of the CDR3 is TGTGCCAGCATTTTCCAGGGGGGCACCGGGGAGCTGTTTTTT.

This chain connects TRBV6-1 to TRBJ1-1; unclear D gene. Germline loops: CDR1 MNHNS, CDR2 SASEGT. The CDR3 is made up of 10 amino acids. Trimming cost V 7 bases and J 6 bases, with 6 bases left between them. The CDR3 here is CASKYSEAFF. CDR3 nucleotides: TGTGCCAGCAAATATTCTGAAGCTTTCTTT.

This clonotype occurred a few times. In DNA, the CDR3 is TGCAGCGTAGTCGACGGGAACACCGGGGAGCTGTTTTTT. It translates to CSVVDGNTGELFF. The V gene is TRBV29-1, the J gene TRBJ2-2, with D uncertain. V gave up 6 bases and J gave up 1 base, with 9 bases separating them. The CDR3 runs 13 residues. Germline CDR1 reads SQVTM; CDR2 reads ANQGSEA.

The genes are TRBV6-1 and TRBJ2-7, with 10 bases lining up with TRBD2. The ends lost 1 base at V and 0 bases at J; junction bases unmatched: 6. This CDR3 spans 17 amino acids. Germline V gives CDR1 MNHNS, CDR2 SASEGT. DNA for the CDR3: TGTGCCAGCAGTGAAGAACGCGGGACTAGCGTCTCCTACGAGCAGTACGTC. It specifies CASSEERGTSVSYEQYV.

There are a few counts of this clonotype. The V gene is TRBV12-3 or TRBV12-4, the J gene TRBJ1-5; D gene unclear. The CDR3 sequence is 15 residues long. Deletions cut 5 bases from V and 0 bases from J, with 11 bases between. Here the CDR3 DNA reads TGTGCCAGCAGTCAAGAAGTGCTTAGCAATCAGCCCCAGCATTTT. Its translation: CASSQEVLSNQPQHF.

This sequence joins TRBV18 and TRBJ1-1, with D maybe TRBD1 (5 bases). The CDR3 consists of 14 residues. The V end lost 6 bases, the J end lost 5 bases, and 16 bases lay between the germline ends. CDR1 KGHSH and CDR2 LQKENI come from the germline V gene. CDR3 region: CASSAGTMVTEAFF. CDR3 coding DNA: TGTGCCAGCTCCGCCGGGACGATGGTTACTGAAGCTTTCTTT. The variable domain in full, with the rest retrieved from reference TRBV18 and TRBJ1-1, is NAGVMQNPRHLVRRRGQEARLRCSPMKGHSHVYWYRQLPEEGLKFMVYLQKENIIDESGMPKERFSAEFPKEGPSILRIQQVVRGDSAAYFCASSAGTMVTEAFFGQGTRLTVV.

This clonotype came up a few times. The chain employs TRBV20-1 and TRBJ2-2; TRBD2 is a possible D gene (6 bases). The CDR3 has 14 residues. The V gene's germline CDR1 is DFQATT and CDR2 SNEGSKA (reference sequence). V was pared by 6 bases and J by 4 bases, with 15 bases between. For the CDR3, the DNA is TGCAGTGCCCCGGGGACTCTGGTCACCGGGGAGCTGTTTTTT. Residues: CSAPGTLVTGELFF.